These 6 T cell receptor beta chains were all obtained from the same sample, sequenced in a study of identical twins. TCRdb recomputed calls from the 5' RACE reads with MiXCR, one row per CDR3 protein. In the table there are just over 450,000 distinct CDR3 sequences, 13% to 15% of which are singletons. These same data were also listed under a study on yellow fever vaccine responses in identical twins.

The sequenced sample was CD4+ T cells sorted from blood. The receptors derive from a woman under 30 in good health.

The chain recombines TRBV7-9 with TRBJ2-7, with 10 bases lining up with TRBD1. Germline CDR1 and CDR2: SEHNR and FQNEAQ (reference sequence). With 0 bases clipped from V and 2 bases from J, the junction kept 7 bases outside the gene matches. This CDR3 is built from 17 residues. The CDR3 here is CASSLATGGAFPYEQYF. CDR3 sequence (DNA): TGTGCCAGCAGCTTAGCGACAGGGGGCGCGTTTCCCTACGAGCAGTACTTC.

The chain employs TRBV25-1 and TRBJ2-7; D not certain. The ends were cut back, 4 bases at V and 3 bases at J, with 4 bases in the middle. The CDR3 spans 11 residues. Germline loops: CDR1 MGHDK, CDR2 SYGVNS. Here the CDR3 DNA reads TGTGCCAGCAGTGGATTCTACGAGCAGTACTTC. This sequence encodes CASSGFYEQYF.

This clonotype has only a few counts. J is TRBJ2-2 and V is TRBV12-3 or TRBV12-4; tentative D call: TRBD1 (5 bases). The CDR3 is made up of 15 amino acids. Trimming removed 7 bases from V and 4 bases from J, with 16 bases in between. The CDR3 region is CASTRQTWGTGELFF. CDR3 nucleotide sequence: TGTGCCAGCACCCGACAGACTTGGGGCACCGGGGAGCTGTTTTTT.

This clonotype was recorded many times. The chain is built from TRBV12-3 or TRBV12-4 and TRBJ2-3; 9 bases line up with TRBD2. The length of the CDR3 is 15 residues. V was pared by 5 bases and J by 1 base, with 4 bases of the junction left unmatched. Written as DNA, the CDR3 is TGTGCCAGCAGTATTAGCGGGAGTCGCACAGATACGCAGTATTTT. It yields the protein CASSISGSRTDTQYF.

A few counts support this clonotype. CDR3 DNA: TGCGCCAGCGGGCTCCTAGCGGGGGCATCCTACAATGAGCAGTTCTTC. Its translation: CASGLLAGASYNEQFF. The chain is built from TRBV5-1 and TRBJ2-1; TRBD2 matches at 10 bases. Losses at the gene ends were 7 bases for V and 1 base for J; bases not matched to a gene: 8. The CDR3 contains 16 residues. CDR1 and CDR2 from the germline V gene are SGHRS and YFSETQ.

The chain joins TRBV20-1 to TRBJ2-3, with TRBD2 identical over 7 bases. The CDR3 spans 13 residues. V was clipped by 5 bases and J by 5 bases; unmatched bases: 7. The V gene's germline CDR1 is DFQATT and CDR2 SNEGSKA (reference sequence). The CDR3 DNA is TGCAGTGCTTCCTCGGCGGGAGTAGATACGCAGTATTTT. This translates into CSASSAGVDTQYF.